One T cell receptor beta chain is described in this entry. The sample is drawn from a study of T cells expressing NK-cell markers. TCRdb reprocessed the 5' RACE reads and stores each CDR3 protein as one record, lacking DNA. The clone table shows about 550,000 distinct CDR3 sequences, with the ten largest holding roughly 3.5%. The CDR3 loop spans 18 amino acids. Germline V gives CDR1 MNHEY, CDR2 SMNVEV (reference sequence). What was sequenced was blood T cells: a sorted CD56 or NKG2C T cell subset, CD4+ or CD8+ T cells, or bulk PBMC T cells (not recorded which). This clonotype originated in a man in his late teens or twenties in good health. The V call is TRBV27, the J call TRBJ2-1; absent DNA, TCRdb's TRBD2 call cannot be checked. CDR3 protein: CASSLSGLAELPYNEQFF.